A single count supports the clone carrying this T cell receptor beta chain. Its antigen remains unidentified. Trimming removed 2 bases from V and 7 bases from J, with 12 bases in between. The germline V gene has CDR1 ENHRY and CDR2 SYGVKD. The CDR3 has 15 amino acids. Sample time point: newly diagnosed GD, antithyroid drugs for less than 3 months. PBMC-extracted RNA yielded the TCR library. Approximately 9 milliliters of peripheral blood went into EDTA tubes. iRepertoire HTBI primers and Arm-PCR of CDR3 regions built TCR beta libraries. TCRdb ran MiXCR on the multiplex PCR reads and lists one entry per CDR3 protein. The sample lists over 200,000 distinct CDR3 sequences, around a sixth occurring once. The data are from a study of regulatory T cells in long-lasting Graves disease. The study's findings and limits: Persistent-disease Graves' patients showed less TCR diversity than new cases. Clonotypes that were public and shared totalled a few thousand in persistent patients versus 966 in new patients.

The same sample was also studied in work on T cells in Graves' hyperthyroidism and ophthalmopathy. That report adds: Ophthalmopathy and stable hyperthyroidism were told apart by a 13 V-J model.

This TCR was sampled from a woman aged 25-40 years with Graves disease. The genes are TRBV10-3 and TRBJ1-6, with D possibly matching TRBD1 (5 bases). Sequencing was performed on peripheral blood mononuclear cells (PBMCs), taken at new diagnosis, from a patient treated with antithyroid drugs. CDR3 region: CAISEVQGGNSPLHF. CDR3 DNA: TGTGCCATCAGTGAGGTGCAGGGTGGGAATTCACCCCTCCACTTT.